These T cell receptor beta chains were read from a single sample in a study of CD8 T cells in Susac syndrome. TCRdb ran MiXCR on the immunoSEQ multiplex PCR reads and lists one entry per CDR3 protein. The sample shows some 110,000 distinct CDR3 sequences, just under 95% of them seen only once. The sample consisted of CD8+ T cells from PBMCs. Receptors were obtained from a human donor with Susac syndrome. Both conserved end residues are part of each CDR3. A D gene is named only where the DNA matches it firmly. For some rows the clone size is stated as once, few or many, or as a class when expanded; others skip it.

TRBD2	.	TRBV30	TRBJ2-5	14	CAWSEIAGKETQYF	TGTGCCTGGAGTGAAATAGCGGGTAAAGAGACCCAGTACTTC
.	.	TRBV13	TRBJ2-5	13	CASSERGSETQYF	TGTGCCAGCAGCGAAAGGGGATCCGAGACCCAGTACTTC
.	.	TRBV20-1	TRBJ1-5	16	CSARDRMAGKNQPQHF	TGCAGTGCTAGAGATCGGATGGCAGGGAAAAATCAGCCCCAGCATTTT
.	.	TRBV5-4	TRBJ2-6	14	CASSPVSGANVLTF	TGTGCCAGCAGCCCGGTCTCTGGGGCCAACGTCCTGACTTTC
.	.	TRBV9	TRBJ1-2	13	CASSVVPGWGYTF	TGTGCCAGCAGCGTGGTGCCCGGATGGGGCTACACCTTC
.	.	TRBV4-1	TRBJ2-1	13	CASSQGTRNEQFF	TGCGCCAGCAGCCAAGGGACACGCAATGAGCAGTTCTTC
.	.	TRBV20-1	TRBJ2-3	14	CSARVPRGTDTQYF	TGCAGTGCTAGAGTCCCCAGGGGCACAGATACGCAGTATTTT
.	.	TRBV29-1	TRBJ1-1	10	CSVGQEVSFF	TGCAGCGTTGGACAGGAGGTATCTTTCTTT
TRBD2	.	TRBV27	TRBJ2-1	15	CASSVTSGGNNEQFF	TGTGCCAGCAGCGTGACTAGCGGGGGGAACAATGAGCAGTTCTTC
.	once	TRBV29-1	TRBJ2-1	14	CSVDGASSYNEQFF	TGCAGCGTTGACGGGGCGAGCTCCTACAATGAGCAGTTCTTC
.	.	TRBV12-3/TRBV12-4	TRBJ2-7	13	CASSPPYPYEQYF	TGTGCCAGCAGCCCCCCTTACCCCTACGAGCAGTACTTC
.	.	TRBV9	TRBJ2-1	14	CASATQGAGDEQFF	TGTGCCAGCGCTACCCAGGGCGCCGGCGATGAGCAGTTCTTC
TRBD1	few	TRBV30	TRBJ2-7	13	CAWLGTGAYEQYF	TGTGCCTGGTTGGGGACAGGAGCCTACGAGCAGTACTTC
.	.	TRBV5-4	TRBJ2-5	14	CASSRASGSETQYF	TGTGCCAGCAGCCGGGCGTCGGGGTCAGAGACCCAGTACTTC
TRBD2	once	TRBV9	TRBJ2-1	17	CASSASGGLANYNEQFF	TGTGCCAGCAGCGCCAGTGGGGGACTAGCGAACTACAATGAGCAGTTCTTC
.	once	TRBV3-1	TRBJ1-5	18	CASSQDRDSYSLGQPQHF	TGTGCCAGCAGCCAAGATCGGGACTCGTACTCCCTGGGGCAGCCCCAGCATTTT
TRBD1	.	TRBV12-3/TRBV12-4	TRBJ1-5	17	CASSFGTGPYSNQPQHF	TGTGCCAGCAGTTTTGGGACAGGGCCCTATAGCAATCAGCCCCAGCATTTT
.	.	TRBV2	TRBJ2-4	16	CASSERHEIAKNIQYF	TGTGCCAGCAGTGAACGGCACGAGATAGCCAAAAACATTCAGTACTTC
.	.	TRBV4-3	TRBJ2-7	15	CASSQGRGVPYEQYF	TGCGCCAGCAGCCAAGGCAGGGGGGTTCCCTACGAGCAGTACTTC
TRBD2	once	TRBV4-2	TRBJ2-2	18	CASSPWTSGVVVDGELFF	TGTGCCAGCAGCCCTTGGACTAGCGGGGTCGTCGTAGACGGGGAGCTGTTTTTT
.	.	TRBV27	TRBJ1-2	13	CASSLFPYYGYTF	TGTGCCAGCAGTTTATTTCCATACTATGGCTACACCTTC
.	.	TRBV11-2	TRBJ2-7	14	CASSFTGPSYEQYF	TGTGCCAGCAGCTTTACAGGGCCGTCCTACGAGCAGTACTTC
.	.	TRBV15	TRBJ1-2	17	CATSRDEAAGLGYGYTF	TGTGCCACCAGCAGAGATGAAGCGGCTGGCCTAGGGTATGGCTACACCTTC
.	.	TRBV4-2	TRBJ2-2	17	CASSQDNEGGYDGELFF	TGTGCCAGCAGCCAAGATAACGAGGGTGGTTATGACGGGGAGCTGTTTTTT
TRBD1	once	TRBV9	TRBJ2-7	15	CASSGSGTGHDEQYF	TGTGCCAGCAGCGGTTCCGGGACAGGGCACGACGAGCAGTACTTC
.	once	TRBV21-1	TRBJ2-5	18	CASSEIPPGTGKVETQYF	TGTGCCAGCAGCGAAATACCTCCGGGGACAGGGAAGGTGGAGACCCAGTACTTC
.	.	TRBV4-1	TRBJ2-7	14	CASSQVGRGYEQYF	TGCGCCAGCAGCCAAGTTGGTAGGGGTTACGAGCAGTACTTC
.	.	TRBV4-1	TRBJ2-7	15	CASSQTSQNTYEQYF	TGCGCCAGCAGCCAGACTTCACAGAACACCTACGAGCAGTACTTC
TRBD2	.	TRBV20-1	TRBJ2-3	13	CSARGGFTDTQYF	TGCAGTGCCCGCGGGGGGTTTACAGATACGCAGTATTTT
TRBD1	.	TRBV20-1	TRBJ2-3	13	CSASRQGPDTQYF	TGCAGTGCTAGTAGACAGGGTCCAGATACGCAGTATTTT
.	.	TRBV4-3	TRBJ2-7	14	CASSQDPERYEQYF	TGCGCCAGCAGCCAAGATCCCGAGCGGTACGAGCAGTACTTC
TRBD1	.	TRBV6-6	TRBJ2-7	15	CASSQYRQGGNEQYF	TGTGCCAGCAGTCAGTATCGACAGGGGGGCAACGAGCAGTACTTC
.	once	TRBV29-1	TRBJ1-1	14	CSATGESLNTEAFF	TGCAGCGCCACGGGGGAGAGTTTGAACACTGAAGCTTTCTTT
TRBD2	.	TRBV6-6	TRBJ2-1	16	CASSTSTSPRGNEQFF	TGTGCCAGCAGCACTTCGACTAGCCCTCGGGGCAATGAGCAGTTCTTC
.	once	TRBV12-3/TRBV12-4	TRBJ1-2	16	CASSPTRGAGNNGYTF	TGTGCCAGCAGTCCAACCCGGGGGGCCGGCAATAATGGCTACACCTTC
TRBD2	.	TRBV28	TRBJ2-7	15	CASSFRDYRAYEQYF	TGTGCCAGCAGTTTTAGGGACTACCGGGCCTACGAGCAGTACTTC
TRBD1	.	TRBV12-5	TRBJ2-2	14	CASGLVNRGGELFF	TGTGCTAGTGGTTTGGTAAACAGGGGCGGGGAGCTGTTTTTT
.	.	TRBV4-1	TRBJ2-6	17	CASSQVGGTLGANVLTF	TGCGCCAGCAGCCAAGTTGGCGGGACACTTGGGGCCAACGTCCTGACTTTC
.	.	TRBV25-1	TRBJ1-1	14	CASSAAPRDTEAFF	TGTGCCAGCAGTGCGGCACCCAGGGACACTGAAGCTTTCTTT
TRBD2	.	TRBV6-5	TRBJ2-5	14	CASSYSTSGETQYF	TGTGCCAGCAGTTACTCGACTAGCGGAGAGACCCAGTACTTC